Listed below are T cell receptor beta chains from one sample, sequenced in a study of OX40 agonist ivuxolimab in advanced cancers. Clones were read by immunoSEQ multiplex PCR, and TCRdb kept only the in-frame ones, dropping some. The sample holds 75,000 to 95,000 clones, more than 85% seen once. This material consisted of CD4+ or CD8+ T cells sorted from blood, taken in a trial of the OX40 agonist ivuxolimab. The receptors were sampled from an adult with an advanced solid tumor such as melanoma, head and neck, liver or kidney cancer. CDR3s include the opening cysteine and the closing phenylalanine or tryptophan. D genes are given only for firm matches. Size is stated for part of the rows, as once, few or many counts, or as a class when the clone is expanded.

>15|TRBJ1-6|.|TRBV5-1|.
TGCGCCAGCAGACCCACAAGCTCCTATAATTCACCCCTCCACTTT
CASRPTSSYNSPLHF
>17|TRBJ2-1|TRBD1|TRBV5-5|.
TGTGCCAGCAGCTTGCTCTTGGGACAGGGTAGTTTCAATGAGCAGTTCTTC
CASSLLLGQGSFNEQFF
>11|TRBJ2-7|TRBD2|TRBV20-1|.
TGCAGTGCGCCGGGGGGCTACGAGCAGTACTTC
CSAPGGYEQYF
>13|TRBJ1-1|TRBD1|TRBV5-8|.
TGTGCCAGCAGCTTTACAGGGGACACTGAAGCTTTCTTT
CASSFTGDTEAFF
>15|TRBJ1-4|.|TRBV11-2|.
TGTGCCAGCAGCTCCCCGGGGGGAATTAATGAAAAACTGTTTTTT
CASSSPGGINEKLFF
>12|TRBJ2-5|.|TRBV28|.
TGTGCCAGCAGTCCCCTATCAGAGACCCAGTACTTC
CASSPLSETQYF
>19|TRBJ1-6|TRBD1|TRBV7-2|.
TGTGCCAGCAGCGTAACCGGGACAGGGGGCGCCGCCTATAATTCACCCCTCCACTTT
CASSVTGTGGAAYNSPLHF
>13|TRBJ1-2|.|TRBV5-5|.
TGTGCCAGCAGCTTGGCAGGGAACTATGGCTACACCTTC
CASSLAGNYGYTF
>16|TRBJ2-5|TRBD2|TRBV6-5|.
TGTGCCAGCAGTTACGAAGCGGGGGGTCGCCAAGAGACCCAGTACTTC
CASSYEAGGRQETQYF
>15|TRBJ1-5|TRBD1|TRBV2|.
TGTGCCAGCAACAGGGGAGGTTATAGCAATCAGCCCCAGCATTTT
CASNRGGYSNQPQHF
>13|TRBJ2-3|.|TRBV10-3|once
TGTGCCATCAGTCGGGACAGCACAGATACGCAGTATTTT
CAISRDSTDTQYF
>15|TRBJ2-2|.|TRBV18|once
TGTGCCAGCTCACCCCGGGGGTCGAACACCGGGGAGCTGTTTTTT
CASSPRGSNTGELFF
>15|TRBJ1-6|.|TRBV9|.
TGTGCCAGCAGCTTACAGGGAGGCTATAATTCACCCCTCCACTTT
CASSLQGGYNSPLHF
>15|TRBJ1-1|TRBD1|TRBV11-2|.
TGTGCCAGCAGCCCACTCCGACAGGGGAACACTGAAGCTTTCTTT
CASSPLRQGNTEAFF
>14|TRBJ1-6|.|TRBV6-5|.
TGTGCCAGCAGTTACCCCGGGGAGGGCTCACCCCTCCACTTT
CASSYPGEGSPLHF
>14|TRBJ1-2|.|TRBV6-4|.
TGTGCCAGCAGTGACTCTTACGGAGACTATGGCTACACCTTC
CASSDSYGDYGYTF
>15|TRBJ1-6|TRBD1|TRBV6-6|.
TGTGCCAGCAATCATAGGACAGGGGATAATTCACCCCTCCACTTT
CASNHRTGDNSPLHF
>17|TRBJ2-7|TRBD1|TRBV4-2|.
TGTGCCAGCAGCCAAGGAGGGACAGGGGGCTTAAGGTACGAGCAGTACTTC
CASSQGGTGGLRYEQYF
>13|TRBJ1-6|.|TRBV6-5|few
TGTGCCAGCAGGGACACAGGGAATTCACCCCTCCACTTT
CASRDTGNSPLHF
>13|TRBJ1-1|.|TRBV30|.
TGTGCCTGGGGGCGGGTGGTGAACACTGAAGCTTTCTTT
CAWGRVVNTEAFF
>15|TRBJ2-2|.|TRBV2|.
TGTGCCAGCAGTGAAGGTCTGGGCGGCACCGGGGAGCTGTTTTTT
CASSEGLGGTGELFF
>16|TRBJ2-1|TRBD2|TRBV4-3|.
TGCGCCAGCAGCCAAGATCTGGGGACTAGATCCAATGAGCAGTTCTTC
CASSQDLGTRSNEQFF
>13|TRBJ2-7|.|TRBV5-6|.
TGTGCCAGCAGCTCGGGACGGGACTACGAGCAGTACTTC
CASSSGRDYEQYF
>13|TRBJ1-2|.|TRBV15|.
TGTGCCACCAGCGAAAACAAGGGGCTAGGCTACACCTTC
CATSENKGLGYTF
>14|TRBJ1-5|.|TRBV15|.
TGTGCCACCAGCAGAGGGGGCGGGGGACAGCCCCAGCATTTT
CATSRGGGGQPQHF
>15|TRBJ1-4|TRBD1|TRBV19|.
TGTGCCAGTAGTCAGGGGGGCGAGAGTAATGAAAAACTGTTTTTT
CASSQGGESNEKLFF
>17|TRBJ1-5|TRBD1|TRBV7-9|.
TGTGCCAGCAGCTTACAGGGGGGAGCTCAGGGAGATCAGCCCCAGCATTTT
CASSLQGGAQGDQPQHF
>14|TRBJ2-3|.|TRBV10-1|.
TGCGCCAGCAGCCCCGGTCCCAGCACAGATACGCAGTATTTT
CASSPGPSTDTQYF
>13|TRBJ2-5|.|TRBV6-5|.
TGTGCCGGAAGCCAGGGGGGGCAAGAGACCCAGTACTTC
CAGSQGGQETQYF
>16|TRBJ1-5|.|TRBV4-3|.
TGCGCCAGCAGCCAAGAGGCTGCGGGGAGCAATCAGCCCCAGCATTTT
CASSQEAAGSNQPQHF
>11|TRBJ2-1|.|TRBV11-2|.
TGTGCCAGCACCCTGAAGGGTGAGCAGTTCTTC
CASTLKGEQFF
>14|TRBJ2-6|.|TRBV7-9|.
TGTGCCAGCGCCTGGAGTTCCGGGGCCAACGTCCTGACTTTC
CASAWSSGANVLTF
>12|TRBJ1-3|.|TRBV6-1|.
TGTGCCAGCCTCCTCGTCCGGAACACCATATATTTT
CASLLVRNTIYF
>16|TRBJ1-2|TRBD1|TRBV28|.
TGTGCCAGCAGTTTCCTCACCGGGACAGTTAACTATGGCTACACCTTC
CASSFLTGTVNYGYTF
>18|TRBJ1-5|TRBD1|TRBV7-8|.
TGTGCCAGCAGCTCCTCCTACCTCCGACAGGGAAGCAATCAGCCCCAGCATTTT
CASSSSYLRQGSNQPQHF
>15|TRBJ1-6|.|TRBV28|.
TGTGCCAGCAGTTTATCTAGGCAGTATAATTCACCCCTCCACTTT
CASSLSRQYNSPLHF
>13|TRBJ1-5|.|TRBV28|.
TGTGCCAGCAGCCTCCCCCTTAATCAGCCCCGGCATTTT
CASSLPLNQPRHF
>15|TRBJ1-4|TRBD1|TRBV5-8|.
TGTGCCAGCAGCCTCCCGACAGGGGGCCTTGAAAAACTGTTTTTT
CASSLPTGGLEKLFF
>16|TRBJ1-1|.|TRBV2|.
TGTGCCAGCAGCCCTGAGCAAACAGGGTCGGCTGGCAGAGCTTTCTTT
CASSPEQTGSAGRAFF
>15|TRBJ2-3|TRBD1|TRBV7-2|.
TGTGCCAGCAGCTTAAGGGGGCGCCCCACAGATACGCAGTATTTT
CASSLRGRPTDTQYF
>13|TRBJ1-2|.|TRBV2|few
TGTGCCAGCAGTGTCCGGGACTCCTCTGGCTACACCTTC
CASSVRDSSGYTF
>13|TRBJ2-5|.|TRBV2|.
TGTGCCAGCAGTTTTACAGGAGGGGAGACCCAGTACTTC
CASSFTGGETQYF
>14|TRBJ2-1|TRBD1|TRBV7-3|.
TGTGCCAGCAGCGCGGGACAGGAGAGCAATGAGCAGTTCTTC
CASSAGQESNEQFF
>14|TRBJ2-1|TRBD2|TRBV5-1|.
TGCGCCAGCAGCCCTCAAGGCGGGGGGGATGAGCAGTTCTTC
CASSPQGGGDEQFF
>15|TRBJ2-2|.|TRBV7-3|.
TGTGCCAGCAGCTTAGGAGTAGAGAACACCGGGGAGCTGTTTTTT
CASSLGVENTGELFF
>13|TRBJ2-1|.|TRBV11-3|once
TGTGCCAGCAGCTTGATGGGGGGCAATGAGCAGTTCTTC
CASSLMGGNEQFF